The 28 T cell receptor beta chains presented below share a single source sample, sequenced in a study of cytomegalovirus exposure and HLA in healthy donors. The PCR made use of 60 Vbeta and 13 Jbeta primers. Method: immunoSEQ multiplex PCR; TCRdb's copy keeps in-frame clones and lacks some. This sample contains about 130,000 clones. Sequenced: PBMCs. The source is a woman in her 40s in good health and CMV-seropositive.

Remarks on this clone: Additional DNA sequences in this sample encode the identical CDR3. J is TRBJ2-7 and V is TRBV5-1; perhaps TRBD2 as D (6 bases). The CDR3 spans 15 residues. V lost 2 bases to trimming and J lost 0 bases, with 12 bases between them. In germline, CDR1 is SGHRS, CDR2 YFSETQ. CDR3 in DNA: TGCGCCAGCAGCTTACGCGGGACGAGCTCCTACGAGCAGTACTTC. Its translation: CASSLRGTSSYEQYF. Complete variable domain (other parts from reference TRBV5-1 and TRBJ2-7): KAGVTQTPRYLIKTRGQQVTLSCSPISGHRSVSWYQQTPGQGLQFLFEYFSETQRNKGNFPGRFSGRQFSNSRSEMNVSTLELGDSALYLCASSLRGTSSYEQYFGPGTRLTVT.

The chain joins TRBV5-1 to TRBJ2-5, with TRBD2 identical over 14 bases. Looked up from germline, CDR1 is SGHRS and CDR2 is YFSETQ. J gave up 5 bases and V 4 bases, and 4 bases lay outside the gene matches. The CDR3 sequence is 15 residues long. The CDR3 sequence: CASSPTSGRGETQYF. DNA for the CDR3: TGCGCCAGCAGCCCGACTAGCGGGAGGGGGGAGACCCAGTACTTC.

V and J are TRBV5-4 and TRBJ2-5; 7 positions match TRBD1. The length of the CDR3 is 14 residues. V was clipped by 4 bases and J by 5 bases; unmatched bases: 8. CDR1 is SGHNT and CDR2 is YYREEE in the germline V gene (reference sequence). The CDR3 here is CASSRGTAGETQYF. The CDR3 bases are TGTGCCAGCAGCCGAGGGACAGCTGGGGAGACCCAGTACTTC.

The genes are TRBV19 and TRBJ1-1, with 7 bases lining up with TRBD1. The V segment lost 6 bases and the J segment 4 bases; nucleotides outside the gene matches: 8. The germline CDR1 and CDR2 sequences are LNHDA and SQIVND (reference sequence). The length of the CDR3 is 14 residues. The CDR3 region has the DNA TGTGCCAGTAGCGAATTAAACAGGGGCACTGAAGCTTTCTTT. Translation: CASSELNRGTEAFF.

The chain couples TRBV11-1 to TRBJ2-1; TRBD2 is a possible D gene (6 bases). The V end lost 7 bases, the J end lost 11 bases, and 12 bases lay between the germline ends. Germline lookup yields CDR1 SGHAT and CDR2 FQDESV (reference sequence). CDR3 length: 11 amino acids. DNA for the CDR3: TGTGCCAGCACCCGCGGGACCCAGCAGTTCTTC. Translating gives CASTRGTQQFF.

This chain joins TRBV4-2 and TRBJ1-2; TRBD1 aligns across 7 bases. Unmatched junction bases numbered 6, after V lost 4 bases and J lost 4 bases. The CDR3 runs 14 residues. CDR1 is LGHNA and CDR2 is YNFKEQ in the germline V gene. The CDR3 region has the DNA TGTGCCAGCAGCCCCCTAGGGACAGCCTATGGCTACACCTTC. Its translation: CASSPLGTAYGYTF.

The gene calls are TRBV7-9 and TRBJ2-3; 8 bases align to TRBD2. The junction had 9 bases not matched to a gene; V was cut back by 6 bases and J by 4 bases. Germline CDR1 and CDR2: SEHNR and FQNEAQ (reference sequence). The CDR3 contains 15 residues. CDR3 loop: CASRSGLALSDTQYF. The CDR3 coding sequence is TGTGCCAGCAGATCCGGACTAGCTTTGTCAGATACGCAGTATTTT.

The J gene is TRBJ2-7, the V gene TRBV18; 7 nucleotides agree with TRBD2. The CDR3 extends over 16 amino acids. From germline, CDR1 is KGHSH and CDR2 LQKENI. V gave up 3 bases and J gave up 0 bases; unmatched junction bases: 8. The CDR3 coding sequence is TGTGCCAGCTCACCGGTAGCGGGCTTCCTCTCCTACGAGCAGTACTTC. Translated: CASSPVAGFLSYEQYF.

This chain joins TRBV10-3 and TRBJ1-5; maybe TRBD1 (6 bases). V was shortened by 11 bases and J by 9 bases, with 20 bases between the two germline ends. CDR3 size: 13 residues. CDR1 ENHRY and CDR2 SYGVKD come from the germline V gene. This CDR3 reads CASGSGGPTPQHF. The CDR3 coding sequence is TGTGCCTCCGGAAGCGGGGGGCCGACGCCCCAGCATTTT.

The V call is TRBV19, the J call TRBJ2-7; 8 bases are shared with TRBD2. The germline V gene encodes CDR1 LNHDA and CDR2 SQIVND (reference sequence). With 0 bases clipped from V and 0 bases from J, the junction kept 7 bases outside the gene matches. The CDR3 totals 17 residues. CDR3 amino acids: CASSIDRPAGASYEQYF. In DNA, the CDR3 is TGTGCCAGTAGTATAGATCGTCCAGCGGGGGCCTCCTACGAGCAGTACTTC.

The CDR3 coding sequence is TGTGCCAGCAGCCCGCGACTAGCCGCAGATACGCAGTATTTT. Encoded protein: CASSPRLAADTQYF. The chain employs TRBV14 and TRBJ2-3; 7 nucleotides agree with TRBD2. J gave up 4 bases and V 4 bases, and 5 bases lay outside the gene matches. The V gene's germline CDR1 is SGHDN and CDR2 FVKESK. The CDR3 spans 14 residues.

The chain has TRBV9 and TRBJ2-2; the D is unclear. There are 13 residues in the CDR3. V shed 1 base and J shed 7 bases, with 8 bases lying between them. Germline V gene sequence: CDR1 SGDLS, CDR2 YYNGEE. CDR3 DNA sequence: TGTGCCAGCAGCGTAAAACTCGGCGGGGAGCTGTTTTTT. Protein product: CASSVKLGGELFF.

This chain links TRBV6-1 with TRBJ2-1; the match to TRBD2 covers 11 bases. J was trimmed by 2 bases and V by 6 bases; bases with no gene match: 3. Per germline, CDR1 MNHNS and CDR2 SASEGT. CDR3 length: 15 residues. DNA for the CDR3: TGTGCCAGCAGGCTAGCGGGAGGCGCCTACAATGAGCAGTTCTTC. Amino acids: CASRLAGGAYNEQFF.

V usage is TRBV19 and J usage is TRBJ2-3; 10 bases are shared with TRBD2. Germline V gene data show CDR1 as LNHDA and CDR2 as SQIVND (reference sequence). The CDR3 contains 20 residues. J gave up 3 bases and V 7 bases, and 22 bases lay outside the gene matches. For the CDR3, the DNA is TGTGCCAGTACCTCCCCGAGGTGGGCGGCTAGCGGGAGTGGTACAGATACGCAGTATTTT. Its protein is CASTSPRWAASGSGTDTQYF.

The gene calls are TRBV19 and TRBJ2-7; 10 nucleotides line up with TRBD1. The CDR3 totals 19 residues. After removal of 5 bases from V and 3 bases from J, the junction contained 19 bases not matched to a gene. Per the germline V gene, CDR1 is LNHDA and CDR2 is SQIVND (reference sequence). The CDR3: CASSLHLIVGTGESYEQYF. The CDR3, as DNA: TGTGCCAGTAGTCTCCACCTCATTGTGGGGACAGGGGAAAGCTACGAGCAGTACTTC.

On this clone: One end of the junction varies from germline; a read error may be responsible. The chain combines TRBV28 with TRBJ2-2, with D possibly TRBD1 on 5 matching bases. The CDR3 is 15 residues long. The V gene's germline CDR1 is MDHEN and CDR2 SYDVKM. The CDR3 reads CAGSLKGSNTGELFF. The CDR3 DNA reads TGTGCCGGCAGTTTAAAGGGGTCGAACACCGGGGAGCTGTTTTTT.

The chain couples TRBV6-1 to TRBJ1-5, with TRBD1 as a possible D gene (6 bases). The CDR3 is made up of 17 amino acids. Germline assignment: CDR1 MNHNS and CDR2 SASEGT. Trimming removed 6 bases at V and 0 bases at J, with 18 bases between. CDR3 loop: CASRERQDRSSNQPQHF. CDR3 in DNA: TGTGCCAGCAGAGAACGCCAGGACAGATCTAGCAATCAGCCCCAGCATTTT.

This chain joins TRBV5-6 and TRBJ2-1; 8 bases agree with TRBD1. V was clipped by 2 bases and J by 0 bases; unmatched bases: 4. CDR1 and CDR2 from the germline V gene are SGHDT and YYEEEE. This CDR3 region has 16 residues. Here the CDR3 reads CASSLTGGGSYNEQFF. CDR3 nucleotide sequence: TGTGCCAGCAGCTTAACAGGGGGAGGCTCCTACAATGAGCAGTTCTTC.

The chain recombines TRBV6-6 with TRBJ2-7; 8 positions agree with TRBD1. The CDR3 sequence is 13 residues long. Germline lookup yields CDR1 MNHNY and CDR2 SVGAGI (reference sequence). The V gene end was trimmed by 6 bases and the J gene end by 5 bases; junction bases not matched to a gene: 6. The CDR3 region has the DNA TGTGCCAGCAGCCTCCGGGACAGGAACGAGCAGTACTTC. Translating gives CASSLRDRNEQYF.

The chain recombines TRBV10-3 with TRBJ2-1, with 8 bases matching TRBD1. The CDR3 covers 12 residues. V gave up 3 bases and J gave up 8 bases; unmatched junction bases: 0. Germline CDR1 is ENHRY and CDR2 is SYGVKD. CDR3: CAISDRGHEQFF. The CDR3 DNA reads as TGTGCCATCAGTGACAGGGGGCATGAGCAGTTCTTC.

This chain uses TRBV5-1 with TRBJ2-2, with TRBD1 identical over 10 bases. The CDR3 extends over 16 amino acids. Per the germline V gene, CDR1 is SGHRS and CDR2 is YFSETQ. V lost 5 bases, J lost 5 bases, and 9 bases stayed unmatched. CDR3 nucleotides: TGCGCCAGCAGTTTTCCGGGACAGGGGTGGACCGGGGAGCTGTTTTTT. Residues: CASSFPGQGWTGELFF.

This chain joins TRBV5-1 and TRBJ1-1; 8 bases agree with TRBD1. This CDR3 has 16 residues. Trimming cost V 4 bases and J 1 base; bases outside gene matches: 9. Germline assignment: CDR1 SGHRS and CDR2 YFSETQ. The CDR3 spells CASSPNTGTGNTEAFF. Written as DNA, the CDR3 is TGCGCCAGCAGCCCGAACACCGGGACAGGGAACACTGAAGCTTTCTTT.

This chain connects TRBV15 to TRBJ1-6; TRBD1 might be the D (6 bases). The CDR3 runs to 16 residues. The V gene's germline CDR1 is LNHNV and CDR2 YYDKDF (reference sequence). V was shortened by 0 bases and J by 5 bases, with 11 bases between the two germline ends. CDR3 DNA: TGTGCCACCAGCAGAGATCCCGGGACAAATAATTCACCCCTCCACTTT. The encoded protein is CATSRDPGTNNSPLHF. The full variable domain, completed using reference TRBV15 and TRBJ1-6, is DAMVIQNPRYQVTQFGKPVTLSCSQTLNHNVMYWYQQKSSQAPKLLFHYYDKDFNNEADTPDNFQSRRPNTSFCFLDIRSPGLGDTAMYLCATSRDPGTNNSPLHFGNGTRLTVT.

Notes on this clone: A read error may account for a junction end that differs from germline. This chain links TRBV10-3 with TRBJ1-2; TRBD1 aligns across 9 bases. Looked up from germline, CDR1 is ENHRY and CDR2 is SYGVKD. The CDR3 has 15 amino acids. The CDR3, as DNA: TGTGCCAGCAGTAGAGTCTGGGGACAGGGAGAAGGCTACACCTTC. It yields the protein CASSRVWGQGEGYTF.

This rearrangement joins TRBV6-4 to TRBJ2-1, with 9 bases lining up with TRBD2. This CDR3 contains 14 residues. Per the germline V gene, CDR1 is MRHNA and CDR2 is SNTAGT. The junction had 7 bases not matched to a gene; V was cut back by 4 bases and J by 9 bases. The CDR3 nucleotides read TGTGCCAGCAGTGGAGTAGCGGGAGAGGGTGAGCAGTTCTTC. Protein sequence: CASSGVAGEGEQFF.

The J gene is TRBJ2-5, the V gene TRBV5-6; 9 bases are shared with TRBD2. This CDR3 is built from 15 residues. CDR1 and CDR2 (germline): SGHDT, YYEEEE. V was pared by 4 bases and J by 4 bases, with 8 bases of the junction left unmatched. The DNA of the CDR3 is TGTGCCAGCAGCCAAGTAGCGGGAGAAGGAGAGACCCAGTACTTC. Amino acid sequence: CASSQVAGEGETQYF.

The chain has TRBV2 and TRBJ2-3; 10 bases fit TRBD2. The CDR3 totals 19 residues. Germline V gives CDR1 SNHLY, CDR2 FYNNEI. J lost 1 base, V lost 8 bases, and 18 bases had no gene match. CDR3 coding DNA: TGTGCCAGCGTGGGATTCCGAAGCGGGAGGGCCGCAGGCACAGATACGCAGTATTTT. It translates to CASVGFRSGRAAGTDTQYF.

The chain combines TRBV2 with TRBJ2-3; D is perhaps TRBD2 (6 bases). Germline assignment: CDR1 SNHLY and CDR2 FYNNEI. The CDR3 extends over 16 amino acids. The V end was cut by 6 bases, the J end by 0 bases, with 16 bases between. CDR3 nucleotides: TGTGCCAGCAGCCCGGGGGAACAGGTTAGCACAGATACGCAGTATTTT. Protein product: CASSPGEQVSTDTQYF.